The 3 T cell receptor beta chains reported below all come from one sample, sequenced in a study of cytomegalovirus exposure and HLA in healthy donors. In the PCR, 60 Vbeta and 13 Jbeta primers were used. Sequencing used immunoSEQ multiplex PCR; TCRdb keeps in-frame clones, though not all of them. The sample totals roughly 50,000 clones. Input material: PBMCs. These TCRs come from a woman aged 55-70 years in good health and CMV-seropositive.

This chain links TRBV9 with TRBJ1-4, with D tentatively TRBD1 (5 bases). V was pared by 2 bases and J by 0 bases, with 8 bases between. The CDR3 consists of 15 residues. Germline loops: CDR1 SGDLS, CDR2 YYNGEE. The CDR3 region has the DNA TGTGCCAGCAGCGTGGCAGGGTCAACTAATGAAAAACTGTTTTTT. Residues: CASSVAGSTNEKLFF.

CDR3 DNA sequence: TGCAGTGCTCCGGGGTTGGGAGGCTACACCTTC. It yields the protein CSAPGLGGYTF. The rearrangement joins TRBV20-1 to TRBJ1-2; D remains unclear. Germline assignment: CDR1 DFQATT and CDR2 SNEGSKA (reference sequence). The germline V and J ends were trimmed by 5 bases and 8 bases, with 12 bases remaining between them. The CDR3 totals 11 residues.

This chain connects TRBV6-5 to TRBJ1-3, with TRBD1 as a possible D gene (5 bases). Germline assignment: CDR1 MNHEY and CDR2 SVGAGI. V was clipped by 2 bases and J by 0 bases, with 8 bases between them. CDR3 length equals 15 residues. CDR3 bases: TGTGCCAGCAGTTACCTACAGGACTCTGGAAACACCATATATTTT. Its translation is CASSYLQDSGNTIYF.